This T cell receptor (beta chain) came from a study of cytomegalovirus exposure and HLA in healthy donors (dated by TCRdb to the late 2010s). Background on the whole study: A later analysis indicated that the roughly 120 validation repertoires were generated on the platform also employed for the 720 or so repertoires of the first cohort. The study aimed to test whether signatures of past pathogen exposure could be identified by cataloging public T cell receptors. Along with the approximately 650-subject first cohort, a separate validation cohort of roughly 110 different subjects was used. To predict cytomegalovirus infection status, the study combined high-throughput TCR immunosequencing, statistical association of individual TCRs with disease status, and machine learning.

The library relied on the immunoSEQ multiplex PCR assay. Per the original workflow: A statistical classification framework was built to diagnose cytomegalovirus status from the catalog of TCR beta chain sequences. This is the immuneACCESS table as TCRdb keeps it, with only in-frame sequences that have V and J called. A part of the clones is gone; compared with another copy, unresolved V genes explain less than half, and the rest is unexplained. V, J and clone size are taken as reported in that table, and D and trimming were inferred from the DNA itself. For this sample there are 150,000 to 200,000 clones; 85% appear just once. The ten largest clonotypes hold approximately 15% of the sample. The germline V gene sets CDR1 to SGHRS and CDR2 to YFSETQ. The junction carries 14 bases between V and J, which are trimmed by 0 bases and 8 bases respectively. From its cysteine to its phenylalanine, the CDR3 spans 14 amino acids. CDR3 DNA only is kept here, 42 bases in frame from base 1.

Donors formed part of the validation cohort, which comprised 120 or so subjects and was distinct from the first cohort of roughly 600 subjects. On the study overall, not on this receptor specifically: While some public TCRs were present in many individuals, most TCR sequences turned up only very rarely across donors. A later analysis lacked HLA typing for the validation cohort, so it scored co-occurrence in that cohort across all 110 or so repertoires. The classifier was reported to diagnose cytomegalovirus status with high specificity and sensitivity in both the original cohort and the validation cohort. Subsequent analysis determined that TCRs grouped into clusters in the first cohort also showed a tendency toward co-occurrence across the 120 validation repertoires, and approximately 93% of cluster scores exceeded 0. In vitro tests confirmed that a few of the cytomegalovirus-associated TCR beta chains recognize cytomegalovirus antigens. The authors suggested that the approach could potentially be extended to other disease states and immunological phenotypes. The study gave a list of 150 to 200 TCR beta chains associated with cytomegalovirus.

As to this clone: Its antigen target is currently unknown. No much larger clone exists at a distance of one base, and base qualities are not known.

The sequence is built from TRBV5-1 and TRBJ1-1; TRBD1 is possibly the D segment (5 matching bases). What was sequenced was PBMCs. The TCR was taken from a man aged 18 to 30 in good health and CMV-seropositive. The DNA sequence is TGCGCCAGCAGCTTGGACGAGTGGGGCTTGGAAGCTTTCTTT. Translated, it gives CASSLDEWGLEAFF.